What follows describes a single T cell receptor (beta chain). The antigen is not known. The CDR3 extends over 15 amino acids. V was clipped by 4 bases and J by 7 bases; unmatched bases: 11. In germline, CDR1 is SGHNT, CDR2 YYREEE (reference sequence). The record originates from a study of spatial heterogeneity in lung cancer. Study-wide background: TCR transcript abundance in tumor regions was strongly correlated with the T cell module score obtained from matched bulk RNA-seq.

TCRdb analysed the 5' RACE reads with MiXCR anew, one entry per CDR3 protein. The table records 9,500 to 11,000 distinct CDR3 sequences, 7.9% of them present only once. Sample time point: sample taken at primary tumor resection. Patients with untreated early-stage non-small cell lung cancer, numbering some 72, were the donors. The sequenced material consisted of unsorted whole RNA from tumor, nontumor lung or frozen PBMC. Study findings and constraints: Of the expanded TCRs, ubiquitous and regional counts tracked the counts of ubiquitous and regional nonsynonymous mutations, respectively. For expanded intratumoral alpha and beta TCRs, counts tracked tumor mutation counts.

The receptor was derived from a female donor with early-stage non-small cell lung cancer. Sequencing was performed on lung tumor tissue, taken at surgery. The chain links TRBV5-4 to TRBJ2-1, with TRBD1 identical over 7 bases. The CDR3 loop reads CASSQPIGTANEQFF. CDR3 nucleotide sequence: TGTGCCAGCAGCCAACCGATCGGGACAGCTAATGAGCAGTTCTTC.